This note documents a single TCR beta chain sequence. The antigen is unknown. TCRdb re-called the 5' RACE reads with MiXCR, one entry per CDR3 protein. The sample contains approximately 410,000 distinct CDR3 sequences, roughly 18% of which appear only once. The sample comes from a study of identical twins. Study-wide points: With abundant cord blood beta clonotypes, insertions were fewer; memory repertoires showed no such pattern.

The sequencing input was naive T cells sorted from blood. The sequence was collected from a man aged 50 to 59 in good health.

The CDR3 nucleotides read TGTGCCAGCGCTGAGTCAGATACGCAGTATTTT. Its translation is CASAESDTQYF. The chain recombines TRBV7-9 with TRBJ2-3; D ambiguous. CDR3 length: 11 amino acids. Trimming cost V 8 bases and J 4 bases, with 7 bases left between them. Per the germline V gene, CDR1 is SEHNR and CDR2 is FQNEAQ (reference sequence).